A single sample is the source of the 20 T cell receptor beta chains below, sequenced in a study of blood T cell repertoires in COVID-19. TCRdb's table, derived via immunoSEQ multiplex PCR, lists solely in-frame clones and lacks some. The table shows fewer than 250,000 clones, with 84% occurring only once. The sample was peripheral blood. The receptors were sampled from a woman over 75 with COVID-19, enrolled during active disease.

The rearrangement links TRBV7-6 to TRBJ1-1; no definite D call. Germline lookup yields CDR1 SGHVS and CDR2 FNYEAQ. This CDR3 is built from 14 residues. V lost 6 bases and J 2 bases, leaving 13 bases between the germline ends. CDR3: CASSPDTSNTEAFF. CDR3 nucleotides: TGTGCCAGCAGTCCCGACACTAGTAACACTGAAGCTTTCTTT.

V gene TRBV29-1 combines with J gene TRBJ2-5, with 12 positions matching TRBD2. CDR1 and CDR2 (germline): SQVTM, ANQGSEA. The V and J ends lost 6 bases and 5 bases, in that order; junction bases with no gene match: 10. This CDR3 has 15 amino acids. CDR3 residues: CSVARQLAGGETQYF. CDR3 DNA sequence: TGCAGCGTCGCCCGGCAACTAGCGGGGGGCGAGACCCAGTACTTC.

This clone turned up a few times. This chain connects TRBV6-4 to TRBJ2-1, with D perhaps matching TRBD1 (5 bases). The germline V gene has CDR1 MRHNA and CDR2 SNTAGT. V was pared by 4 bases and J by 2 bases, with 12 bases between. CDR3 size: 15 residues. The CDR3 bases are TGTGCCAGCAGTGTGGGGCAGGGTACCTACAATGAGCAGTTCTTC. Amino acids: CASSVGQGTYNEQFF.

The sample holds a few counts of this clone. This sequence joins TRBV5-4 and TRBJ2-7; 7 bases fit TRBD1. Germline V gives CDR1 SGHNT, CDR2 YYREEE (reference sequence). Losses at the gene ends were 0 bases for V and 6 bases for J; bases not matched to a gene: 3. The CDR3 loop spans 13 amino acids. The CDR3 nucleotides are TGTGCCAGCAGCTTGGTTAGGGACAGCGAGCAGTACGTC. Amino acid sequence: CASSLVRDSEQYV.

The chain couples TRBV10-3 to TRBJ2-2, with 10 positions matching TRBD2. The germline V gene has CDR1 ENHRY and CDR2 SYGVKD. V shed 2 bases, J shed 6 bases, and the junction held 6 bases outside the gene matches. This CDR3 contains 16 residues. CDR3 sequence: CAISERASGGPGELFF. The CDR3 DNA reads TGTGCCATCAGTGAGCGGGCTAGCGGGGGTCCCGGGGAGCTGTTTTTT.

The V and J genes are TRBV2 and TRBJ1-6; TRBD1 is a possible D gene (6 bases). Germline assignment: CDR1 SNHLY and CDR2 FYNNEI. V gave up 5 bases and J gave up 7 bases, with 9 bases separating them. CDR3 length equals 13 residues. CDR3 nucleotides: TGTGCCAGCAGTCCAGGGGAAAATTCACCCCTCCACTTT. This gives the protein CASSPGENSPLHF.

The rearrangement links TRBV14 to TRBJ1-1; a weak D match, TRBD1 (5 bases). Germline CDR1 reads SGHDN; CDR2 reads FVKESK. This CDR3 comprises 16 residues. V shed 0 bases and J shed 1 base, with 12 bases lying between them. This CDR3 is CASSQEGRVTNTEAFF. As DNA, the CDR3 is TGTGCCAGCAGCCAAGAAGGCAGGGTGACGAACACTGAAGCTTTCTTT.

The chain joins TRBV5-4 to TRBJ2-1; 13 nucleotides align to TRBD2. Losses at the gene ends were 8 bases for V and 3 bases for J; bases not matched to a gene: 5. This CDR3 region has 15 residues. Germline CDR1 SGHNT, CDR2 YYREEE (reference sequence). The CDR3 spells CASTGTSGIYNEQFF. CDR3 nucleotides: TGTGCCAGTACCGGGACTAGCGGGATCTACAATGAGCAGTTCTTC.

The chain couples TRBV2 to TRBJ1-3; D remains ambiguous. V shed 6 bases and J shed 2 bases, with 14 bases lying between them. Germline CDR1 is SNHLY and CDR2 is FYNNEI. CDR3 length: 15 amino acids. The CDR3 DNA follows: TGTGCCAGCAGGGGTACTTGGACTGCTGGAAACACCATATATTTT. Amino acids: CASRGTWTAGNTIYF.

The chain carries TRBV6-5 and TRBJ2-6; 7 bases are shared with TRBD1. The CDR3 is 14 amino acids. V shed 6 bases, J shed 4 bases, and the junction held 3 bases outside the gene matches. Germline V lookup: CDR1 MNHEY, CDR2 SVGAGI. In DNA form, the CDR3 reads TGTGCCAGCAGGACAGGGTCAGGGGCCAACGTCCTGACTTTC. Translation: CASRTGSGANVLTF.

The V gene is TRBV20-1, the J gene TRBJ2-1, with 9 nucleotides matching TRBD2. The CDR3 is 17 residues long. In germline, CDR1 is DFQATT, CDR2 SNEGSKA (reference sequence). With V trimmed by 3 bases and J by 7 bases, 16 bases remained unmatched. The CDR3 loop reads CSASKSSGTLVQNEQFF. The CDR3 DNA follows: TGCAGTGCTAGTAAGTCTAGCGGGACATTGGTACAGAATGAGCAGTTCTTC.

The V call is TRBV25-1, the J call TRBJ2-5, with 9 bases lining up with TRBD2. J gave up 1 base and V 6 bases, and 6 bases lay outside the gene matches. The germline V gene has CDR1 MGHDK and CDR2 SYGVNS. This CDR3 spans 15 amino acids. The DNA for the CDR3 is TGTGCCAGCAGCCGTGGGCGGGGGGGCCAAGAGACCCAGTACTTC. Translated, it gives CASSRGRGGQETQYF.

The rearrangement uses TRBV28 and TRBJ1-2; the D is unclear. Germline V gives CDR1 MDHEN, CDR2 SYDVKM. This CDR3 has 11 residues. The CDR3, as DNA: TGTGCAACTCATTCTAACTATGGCTACACCTTC. Amino acids: CATHSNYGYTF.

The chain is built from TRBV5-4 and TRBJ2-1; 9 bases are shared with TRBD2. CDR3 length: 15 residues. Germline V gene data show CDR1 as SGHNT and CDR2 as YYREEE (reference sequence). J lost 4 bases, V lost 2 bases, and 4 bases had no gene match. The CDR3 here is CASSFELAGYNEQFF. In DNA, the CDR3 is TGTGCCAGCAGCTTCGAACTAGCGGGTTACAATGAGCAGTTCTTC.

Comments on this clone: This CDR3 is also generated by other DNA sequences in the sample. The V gene is TRBV28, the J gene TRBJ2-2, with D hard to call. This CDR3 region has 12 residues. Trimming stripped 1 base from V and 5 bases from J, with 2 bases between. Looked up from germline, CDR1 is MDHEN and CDR2 is SYDVKM. The CDR3 sequence: CASSLSTGELFF. CDR3 coding DNA: TGTGCCAGCAGTTTATCAACCGGGGAGCTGTTTTTT.

The chain carries TRBV12-3 or TRBV12-4 and TRBJ2-3; 7 bases align to TRBD2. The CDR3 covers 13 residues. The V gene end was trimmed by 7 bases and the J gene end by 4 bases; junction bases not matched to a gene: 5. In DNA form, the CDR3 reads TGTGCCAGCATTAAAACTAGCGCAGATACGCAGTATTTT. It yields the protein CASIKTSADTQYF.

The CDR3 DNA follows: TGTGCCAGCACTAGGGGGCTCGGGGATGGCTACACCTTC. Amino acids: CASTRGLGDGYTF. The V and J genes are TRBV12-3 or TRBV12-4 and TRBJ1-2, with TRBD1 identical over 7 bases. This CDR3 has 13 amino acids. The V segment lost 7 bases and the J segment 6 bases; nucleotides outside the gene matches: 8.

The rearrangement links TRBV5-4 to TRBJ2-2, with TRBD1 matching 9 bases. CDR3 length: 16 residues. The germline gives CDR1 SGHNT, CDR2 YYREEE (reference sequence). V lost 4 bases and J lost 9; bases outside the gene matches: 13. In nucleotides, the CDR3 is TGTGCCAGCAGCGCTTCGCCCGGGACAGGGTTCAGGGAGCTGTTTTTT. It translates to CASSASPGTGFRELFF.

This chain connects TRBV2 to TRBJ1-2, with 7 positions matching TRBD1. CDR1 SNHLY and CDR2 FYNNEI come from the germline V gene. CDR3 length equals 13 residues. The V segment lost 5 bases and the J segment 6 bases; nucleotides outside the gene matches: 6. This CDR3 is CASSQGGFNGYTF. The CDR3 DNA sequence: TGTGCCAGCAGTCAAGGGGGCTTTAATGGCTACACCTTC.

This clone was counted between two and nine times. The CDR3 DNA follows: TGCGCCAGCAGCTATACCGGGACAGACACAGATACGCAGTATTTT. Amino acid sequence: CASSYTGTDTDTQYF. V and J are TRBV5-1 and TRBJ2-3, with 7 bases matching TRBD1. This CDR3 spans 15 amino acids. V shed 3 bases and J 2 bases; nucleotides not matched to a gene: 6. CDR1 is SGHRS and CDR2 is YFSETQ in the germline V gene.